This T cell receptor (beta chain) was obtained from a study of cytomegalovirus exposure and HLA in healthy donors. With 60 Vbeta and 13 Jbeta primers, the PCR was carried out. The repertoire was sequenced with immunoSEQ multiplex PCR; TCRdb's copy has only in-frame clones and lacks some. The sample shows around 94,000 clones, about 73% of them seen only once. V lost 5 bases, J lost 1 base, and 8 bases stayed unmatched. This CDR3 is 15 amino acids long. Germline values: CDR1 SGHNT, CDR2 YYREEE (reference sequence). This clone has a single count. The sample consisted of PBMCs. The clonotype originates from a woman between 40 and 50 years old in good health and CMV-seropositive. The chain recombines TRBV5-4 with TRBJ2-5, with 7 bases aligning to TRBD2. The CDR3, as DNA: TGTGCCAGCAGGACCGAACTAGCGCGCCAAGAGACCCAGTACTTC. Protein sequence: CASRTELARQETQYF.